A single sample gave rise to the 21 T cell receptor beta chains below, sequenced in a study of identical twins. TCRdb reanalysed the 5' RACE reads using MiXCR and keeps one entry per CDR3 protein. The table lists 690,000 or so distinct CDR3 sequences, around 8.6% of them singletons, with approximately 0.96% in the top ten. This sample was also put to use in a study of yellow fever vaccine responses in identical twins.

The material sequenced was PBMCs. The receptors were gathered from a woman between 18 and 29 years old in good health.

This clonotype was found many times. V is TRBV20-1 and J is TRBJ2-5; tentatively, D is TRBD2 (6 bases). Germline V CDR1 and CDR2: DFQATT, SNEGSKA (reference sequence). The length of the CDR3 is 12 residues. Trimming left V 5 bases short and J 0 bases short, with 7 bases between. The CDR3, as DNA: TGCAGTGCTTGGGACTACCAAGAGACCCAGTACTTC. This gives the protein CSAWDYQETQYF.

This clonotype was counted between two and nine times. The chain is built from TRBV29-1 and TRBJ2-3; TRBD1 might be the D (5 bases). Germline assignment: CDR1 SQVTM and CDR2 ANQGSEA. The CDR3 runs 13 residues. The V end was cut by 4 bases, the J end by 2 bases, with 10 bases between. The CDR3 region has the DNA TGCAGCGTTGCCGACAGCCACACAGATACGCAGTATTTT. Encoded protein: CSVADSHTDTQYF.

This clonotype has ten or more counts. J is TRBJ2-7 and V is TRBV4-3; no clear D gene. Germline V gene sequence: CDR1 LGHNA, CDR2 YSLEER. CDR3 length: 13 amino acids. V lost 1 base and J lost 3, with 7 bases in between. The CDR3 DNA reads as TGCGCCAGCAGCCAAGGGGCTGGCTACGAGCAGTACTTC. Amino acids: CASSQGAGYEQYF.

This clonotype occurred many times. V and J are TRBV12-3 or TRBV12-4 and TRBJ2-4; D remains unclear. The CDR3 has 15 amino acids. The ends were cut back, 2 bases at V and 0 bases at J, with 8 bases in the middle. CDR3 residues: CASSLIRGAKNIQYF. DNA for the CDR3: TGTGCCAGCAGTTTAATTCGCGGAGCCAAAAACATTCAGTACTTC.

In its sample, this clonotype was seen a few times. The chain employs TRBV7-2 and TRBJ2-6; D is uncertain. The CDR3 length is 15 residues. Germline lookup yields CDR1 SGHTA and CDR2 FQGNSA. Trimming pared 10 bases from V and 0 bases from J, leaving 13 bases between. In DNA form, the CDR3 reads TGTGCCAACCCCCTCGCAGGCTCTGGGGCCAACGTCCTGACTTTC. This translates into CANPLAGSGANVLTF.

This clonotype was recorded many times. CDR3 protein: CASSWTSREQYF. The CDR3 DNA reads as TGTGCCAGCAGTTGGACTAGCCGGGAGCAGTACTTC. J is TRBJ2-7 and V is TRBV28; 8 bases fit TRBD2. The ends lost 4 bases at V and 7 bases at J; junction bases unmatched: 3. This CDR3 spans 12 amino acids. Germline CDR1 is MDHEN and CDR2 is SYDVKM.

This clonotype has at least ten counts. The CDR3 sequence is CASSYTGHYNEQFF. The CDR3 DNA is TGTGCCAGCAGTTACACGGGACATTACAATGAGCAGTTCTTC. The chain links TRBV6-5 to TRBJ2-1, with a weak D call TRBD1 (6 bases). The V gene lost 2 bases and the J gene lost 4 bases, with 9 bases spanning the gap. The germline V gene has CDR1 MNHEY and CDR2 SVGAGI. The CDR3 sequence is 14 residues long.

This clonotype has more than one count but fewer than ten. The CDR3 nucleotides are TGCAGTGCTAAATGGACAGTCAACACTGAAGCTTTCTTT. It yields the protein CSAKWTVNTEAFF. The chain has TRBV20-1 and TRBJ1-1; a weak D match, TRBD1 (6 bases). V gave up 4 bases and J gave up 2 bases, with 11 bases separating them. The CDR3 length is 13 residues. Germline-derived CDR1 and CDR2 are DFQATT and SNEGSKA (reference sequence).

The CDR3 sequence is CASSQELGREVLEENTGELFF. The CDR3 DNA is TGCGCCAGCAGCCAAGAGTTAGGGAGGGAGGTACTAGAAGAGAACACCGGGGAGCTGTTTTTT. The rearrangement joins TRBV4-1 to TRBJ2-2; TRBD2 aligns across 7 bases. Germline V gene lookup returns CDR1 MGHRA and CDR2 YSYEKL. V shed 0 bases, J shed 1 base, and the junction held 17 bases outside the gene matches. The CDR3 spans 21 residues.

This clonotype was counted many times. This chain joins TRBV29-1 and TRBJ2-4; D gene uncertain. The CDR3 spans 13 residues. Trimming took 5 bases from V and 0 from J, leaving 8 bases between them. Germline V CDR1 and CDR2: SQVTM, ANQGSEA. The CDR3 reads CSVQQLAKNIQYF. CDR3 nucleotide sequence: TGCAGCGTTCAACAGTTAGCCAAAAACATTCAGTACTTC.

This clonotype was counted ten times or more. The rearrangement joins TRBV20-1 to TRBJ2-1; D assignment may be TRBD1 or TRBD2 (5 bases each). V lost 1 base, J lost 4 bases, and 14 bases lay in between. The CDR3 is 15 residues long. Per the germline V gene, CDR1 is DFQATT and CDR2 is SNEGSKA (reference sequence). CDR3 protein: CSARVPGDLYNEQFF. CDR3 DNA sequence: TGCAGTGCTAGAGTCCCCGGGGACCTTTACAATGAGCAGTTCTTC.

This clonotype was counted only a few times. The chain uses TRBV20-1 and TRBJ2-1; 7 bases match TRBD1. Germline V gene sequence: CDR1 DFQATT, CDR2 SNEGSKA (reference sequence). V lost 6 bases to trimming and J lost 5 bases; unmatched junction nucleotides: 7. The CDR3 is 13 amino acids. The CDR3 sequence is CSANRDSHNEQFF. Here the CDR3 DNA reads TGCAGTGCCAATAGGGACAGCCACAATGAGCAGTTCTTC.

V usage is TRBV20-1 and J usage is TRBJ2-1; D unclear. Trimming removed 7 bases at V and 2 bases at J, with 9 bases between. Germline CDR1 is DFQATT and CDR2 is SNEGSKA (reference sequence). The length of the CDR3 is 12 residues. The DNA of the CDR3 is TGCAGTGTTGAGAGGCCCTACAATGAGCAGTTCTTC. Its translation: CSVERPYNEQFF.

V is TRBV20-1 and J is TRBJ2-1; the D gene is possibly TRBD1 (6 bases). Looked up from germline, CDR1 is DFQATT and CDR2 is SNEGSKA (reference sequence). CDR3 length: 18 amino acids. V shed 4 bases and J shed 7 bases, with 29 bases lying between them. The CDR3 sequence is CSAKNYRASLSARNEQFF. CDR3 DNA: TGCAGTGCTAAGAACTACAGGGCCTCCCTGTCCGCTAGGAATGAGCAGTTCTTC.

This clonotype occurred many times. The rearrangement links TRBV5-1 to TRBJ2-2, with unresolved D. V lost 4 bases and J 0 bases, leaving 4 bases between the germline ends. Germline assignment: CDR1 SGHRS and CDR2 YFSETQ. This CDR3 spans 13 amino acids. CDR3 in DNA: TGCGCCAGCAGCCCCCCGAACACCGGGGAGCTGTTTTTT. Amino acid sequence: CASSPPNTGELFF.

The CDR3 coding sequence is TGTGCCAGCAGTTTATTATCGGTCGGGAGAGAGACCCAGTACTTC. This codes for CASSLLSVGRETQYF. The gene calls are TRBV27 and TRBJ2-5; D perhaps matches TRBD2 (6 bases). CDR1 MNHEY and CDR2 SMNVEV come from the germline V gene (reference sequence). This CDR3 is built from 15 residues. The germline V and J ends were trimmed by 1 base and 4 bases, with 13 bases remaining between them.

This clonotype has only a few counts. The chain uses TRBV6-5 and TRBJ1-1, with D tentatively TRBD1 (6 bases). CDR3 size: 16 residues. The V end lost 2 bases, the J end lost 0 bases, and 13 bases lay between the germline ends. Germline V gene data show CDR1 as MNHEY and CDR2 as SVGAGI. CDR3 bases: TGTGCCAGCAGTTACCTTGGGGGCGTCATGAACACTGAAGCTTTCTTT. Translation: CASSYLGGVMNTEAFF.

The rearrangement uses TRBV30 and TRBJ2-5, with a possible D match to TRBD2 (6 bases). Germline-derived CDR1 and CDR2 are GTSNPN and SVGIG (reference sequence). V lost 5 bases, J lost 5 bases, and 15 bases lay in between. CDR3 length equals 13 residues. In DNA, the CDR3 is TGTGCCTGGGACGGGGGTTCAGTGGAGACCCAGTACTTC. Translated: CAWDGGSVETQYF.

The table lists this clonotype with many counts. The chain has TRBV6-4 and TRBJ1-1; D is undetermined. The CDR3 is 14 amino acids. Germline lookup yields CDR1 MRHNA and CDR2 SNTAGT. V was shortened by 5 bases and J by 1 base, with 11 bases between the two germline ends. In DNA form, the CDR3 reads TGTGCCAGCAGTTCGGACGTTCCGAACACTGAAGCTTTCTTT. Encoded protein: CASSSDVPNTEAFF.

The CDR3 region has the DNA TGTGCCAGCAGCCAAGCAGGGCAACAGCCCCAGCATTTT. Translation gives CASSQAGQQPQHF. The V gene is TRBV4-2, the J gene TRBJ1-5; D may be TRBD1 (5 bases). The CDR3 length is 13 residues. CDR1 is LGHNA, CDR2 YNFKEQ, per germline. With 1 base removed from V and 7 bases from J, the gap between germline ends came to 8 bases.

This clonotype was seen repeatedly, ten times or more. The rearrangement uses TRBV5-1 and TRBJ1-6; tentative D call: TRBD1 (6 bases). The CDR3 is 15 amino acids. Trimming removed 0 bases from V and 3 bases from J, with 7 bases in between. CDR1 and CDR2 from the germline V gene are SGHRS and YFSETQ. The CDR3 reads CASSLEGGYNSPLHF. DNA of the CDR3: TGCGCCAGCAGCTTGGAAGGGGGCTATAATTCACCCCTCCACTTT.